Following are 11 T cell receptor beta chains from one sample sequenced in a study of OX40 agonist ivuxolimab in advanced cancers. Assay used: immunoSEQ multiplex PCR; TCRdb lists only in-frame clones, some missing. The sample shows about 66,000 clones, around 85% of them seen only once. Sequencing was performed on CD4+ or CD8+ T cells sorted from blood, taken in a trial of the OX40 agonist ivuxolimab. These receptors were taken from an adult with an advanced solid tumor such as melanoma, head and neck, liver or kidney cancer.

V usage is TRBV6-4 and J usage is TRBJ1-2, with D hard to call. V lost 9 bases and J 5 bases, leaving 10 bases between the germline ends. Germline V gene sequence: CDR1 MRHNA, CDR2 SNTAGT. The CDR3 spans 11 residues. The CDR3 nucleotides are TGTGCCAGTGGTGACGGTTATGGCTACACCTTC. It yields the protein CASGDGYGYTF.

The rearrangement joins TRBV30 to TRBJ1-5; D unresolved. The CDR3 consists of 12 residues. Germline CDR1 and CDR2: GTSNPN and SVGIG (reference sequence). The V end was cut by 1 base, the J end by 6 bases, with 7 bases between. The CDR3 bases are TGTGCCTGGAGTGCCCAGTTTCAGCCCCAGCATTTT. As protein: CAWSAQFQPQHF.

The chain joins TRBV10-3 to TRBJ2-1, with 12 bases lining up with TRBD2. The CDR3 is made up of 16 amino acids. From germline, CDR1 is ENHRY and CDR2 SYGVKD. V was pared by 1 base and J by 8 bases, with 6 bases of the junction left unmatched. CDR3 in amino acids: CAISELTSGRGDEQFF. The DNA of the CDR3 is TGTGCCATCAGTGAGTTGACTAGCGGGAGAGGAGATGAGCAGTTCTTC.

The gene calls are TRBV6-6 and TRBJ1-4, with TRBD1 as a possible D gene (5 bases). Germline assignment: CDR1 MNHNY and CDR2 SVGAGI (reference sequence). V gave up 6 bases and J gave up 6 bases, with 17 bases separating them. CDR3 length: 15 residues. CDR3 region: CASRPRDGRDEKLFF. The CDR3 region has the DNA TGTGCCAGCAGACCAAGGGACGGCCGAGATGAAAAACTGTTTTTT.

The CDR3 loop reads CASGFRGILSGNTIYF. The DNA for the CDR3 is TGTGCCAGCGGATTTAGGGGGATTCTCTCTGGAAACACCATATATTTT. The chain is built from TRBV28 and TRBJ1-3; D is perhaps TRBD1 (6 bases). Between the trimmed V and J ends, which lost 8 bases and 0 bases, there was a span of 17 bases. Germline V CDR1 and CDR2: MDHEN, SYDVKM. The CDR3 consists of 16 residues.

This chain joins TRBV5-1 and TRBJ2-7; 9 bases are a match to TRBD1. V lost 2 bases, J lost 7 bases, and 4 bases stayed unmatched. The germline V gene encodes CDR1 SGHRS and CDR2 YFSETQ. The CDR3 loop spans 13 amino acids. In DNA form, the CDR3 reads TGCGCCAGCAGCTTCGACAGGGGGAGGGAGCAGTACTTC. Translation: CASSFDRGREQYF.

This clone was picked up one time. V gene TRBV6-6 combines with J gene TRBJ2-2; 11 bases are a match to TRBD1. The CDR3 spans 16 residues. CDR1 and CDR2 (germline): MNHNY, SVGAGI (reference sequence). J was trimmed by 4 bases and V by 0 bases; bases with no gene match: 1. CDR3 in DNA: TGTGCCAGCAGTTACTCGGGACAGGGGGGCACCGGGGAGCTGTTTTTT. It translates to CASSYSGQGGTGELFF.

This clone was recorded once. CDR3 protein: CASSHFSYENTGELFF. CDR3 in DNA: TGTGCCAGCAGCCACTTTAGTTATGAGAACACCGGGGAGCTGTTTTTT. This chain links TRBV7-9 with TRBJ2-2; no reliable D call. CDR1 SEHNR and CDR2 FQNEAQ come from the germline V gene (reference sequence). This CDR3 is 16 amino acids long. Trimming took 5 bases from V and 1 from J, leaving 14 bases between them.

V is TRBV4-3 and J is TRBJ1-2; 7 bases agree with TRBD1. Germline V gene data show CDR1 as LGHNA and CDR2 as YSLEER. The CDR3 sequence is 16 residues long. With 0 bases clipped from V and 4 bases from J, the junction kept 8 bases outside the gene matches. The CDR3: CASSQEGAGGGYGYTF. For the CDR3, the DNA is TGCGCCAGCAGCCAAGAGGGGGCAGGGGGAGGCTATGGCTACACCTTC.

V usage is TRBV6-5 and J usage is TRBJ2-5, with D hard to call. The CDR3 has 14 residues. The germline gives CDR1 MNHEY, CDR2 SVGAGI. The ends were cut back, 0 bases at V and 2 bases at J, with 7 bases in the middle. The CDR3 is CASSYSTGQETQYF. DNA for the CDR3: TGTGCCAGCAGTTACTCGACGGGTCAAGAGACCCAGTACTTC.

The rearrangement uses TRBV28 and TRBJ2-1, with 11 bases that match TRBD1. The V segment lost 6 bases and the J segment 4 bases; nucleotides outside the gene matches: 5. CDR3 length equals 15 residues. CDR1 is MDHEN and CDR2 is SYDVKM in the germline V gene. The DNA for the CDR3 is TGTGCCAGCAGGTTAGGGACAGGGGGTTACAATGAGCAGTTCTTC. Its translation: CASRLGTGGYNEQFF.